The rows below give T cell receptor beta chains drawn from one sample of a study of cytomegalovirus exposure and HLA in healthy donors. The table came from immunoSEQ multiplex PCR; TCRdb's copy has only in-frame clones and leaves some out. In the table there are roughly 56,000 clones, 87% of which are singletons. Sequenced sample: PBMCs. The source is a man between 18 and 35 years old in good health and CMV-seronegative. The CDR3 runs from the conserved cysteine through the conserved F or W. Fields, in order: J gene, V gene, CDR3 protein.

J gene: TRBJ2-1; V gene: TRBV19; CDR3 protein: CASGTAREQFF
J gene: TRBJ2-3; V gene: TRBV7-6; CDR3 protein: CASSQGLAGGLGGTQYF
J gene: TRBJ2-5; V gene: TRBV28; CDR3 protein: CASGIAGGQETQYF
J gene: TRBJ1-2; V gene: TRBV6-4; CDR3 protein: CASSETGAWRYTF
J gene: TRBJ2-3; V gene: TRBV2; CDR3 protein: CASSADMRADTQYF
J gene: TRBJ1-2; V gene: TRBV2; CDR3 protein: CASSATGQGSYGYTF
J gene: TRBJ2-7; V gene: TRBV2; CDR3 protein: CASSPRTSGVAEQYF
J gene: TRBJ1-2; V gene: TRBV6-5; CDR3 protein: CASSYSPGRISYTF
J gene: TRBJ2-4; V gene: TRBV7-2; CDR3 protein: CASSLGGLAKNIQYF
J gene: TRBJ1-1; V gene: TRBV28; CDR3 protein: CASSPRTDQAFF
J gene: TRBJ1-1; V gene: TRBV7-9; CDR3 protein: CASKRQDYTEAFF